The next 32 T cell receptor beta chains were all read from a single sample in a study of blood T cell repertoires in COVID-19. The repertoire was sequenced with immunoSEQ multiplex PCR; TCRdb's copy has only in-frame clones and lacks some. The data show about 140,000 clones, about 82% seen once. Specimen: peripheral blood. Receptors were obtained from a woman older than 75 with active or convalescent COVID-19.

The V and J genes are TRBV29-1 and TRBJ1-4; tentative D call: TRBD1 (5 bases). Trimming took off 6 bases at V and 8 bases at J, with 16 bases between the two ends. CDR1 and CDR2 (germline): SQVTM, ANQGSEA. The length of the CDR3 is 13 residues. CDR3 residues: CSVKVQGGEKLFF. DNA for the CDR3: TGCAGCGTCAAGGTCCAGGGTGGGGAAAAACTGTTTTTT.

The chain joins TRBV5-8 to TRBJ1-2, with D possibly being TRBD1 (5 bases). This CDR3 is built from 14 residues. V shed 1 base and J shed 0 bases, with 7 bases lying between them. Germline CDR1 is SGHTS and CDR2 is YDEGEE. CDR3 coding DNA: TGTGCCAGCAGCTTGTGGGGGGCTAACTATGGCTACACCTTC. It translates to CASSLWGANYGYTF.

The CDR3 loop reads CASSPPTGRGYTF. The CDR3 DNA sequence: TGTGCCAGCTCACCACCGACAGGCCGTGGCTACACCTTC. The rearrangement joins TRBV18 to TRBJ1-2; D is possibly TRBD1 (6 bases). This CDR3 is built from 13 residues. Trimming took 0 bases from V and 7 from J, leaving 9 bases between them. CDR1 is KGHSH, CDR2 LQKENI, per germline.

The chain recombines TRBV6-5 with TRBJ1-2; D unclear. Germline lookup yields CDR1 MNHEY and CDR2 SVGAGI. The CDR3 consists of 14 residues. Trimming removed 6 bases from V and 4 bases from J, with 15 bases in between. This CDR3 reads CASSHEGPSYGYTF. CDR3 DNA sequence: TGTGCCAGCAGCCACGAGGGCCCGAGCTATGGCTACACCTTC.

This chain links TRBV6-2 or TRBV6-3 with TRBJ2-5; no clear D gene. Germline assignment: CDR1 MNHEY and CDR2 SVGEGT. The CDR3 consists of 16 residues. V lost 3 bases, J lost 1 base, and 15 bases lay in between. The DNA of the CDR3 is TGTGCCAGCAGTTATAATGGTGGCACAGCCCAAGAGACCCAGTACTTC. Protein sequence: CASSYNGGTAQETQYF.

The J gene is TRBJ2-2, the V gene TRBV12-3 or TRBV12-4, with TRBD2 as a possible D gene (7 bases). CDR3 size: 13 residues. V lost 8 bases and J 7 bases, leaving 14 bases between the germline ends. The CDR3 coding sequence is TGTGCCAGCCGCAGGGGCGGGGGCGGGGAGCTGTTTTTT. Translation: CASRRGGGGELFF.

This CDR3 is CASSDTRTGNEAFF. DNA for the CDR3: TGCGCCAGCAGCGACACAAGGACAGGGAATGAAGCTTTCTTT. The rearrangement links TRBV5-1 to TRBJ1-1; 8 bases fit TRBD1. V lost 4 bases to trimming and J lost 7 bases; unmatched junction nucleotides: 9. Germline V CDR1 and CDR2: SGHRS, YFSETQ. This CDR3 has 14 amino acids.

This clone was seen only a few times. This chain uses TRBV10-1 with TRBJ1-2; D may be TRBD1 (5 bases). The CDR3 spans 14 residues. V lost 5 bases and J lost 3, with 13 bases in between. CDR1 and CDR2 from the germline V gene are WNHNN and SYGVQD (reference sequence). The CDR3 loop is CASSHRQTDYGYTF. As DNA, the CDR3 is TGCGCCAGCAGTCACCGACAGACCGACTATGGCTACACCTTC.

DNA for the CDR3: TGTGCCCGGAACCAGGGGTCCTCTGGAAACACCATATATTTT. It codes for CARNQGSSGNTIYF. This chain uses TRBV30 with TRBJ1-3; tentatively, D is TRBD1 (6 bases). This CDR3 spans 14 amino acids. The V gene lost 8 bases and the J gene lost 0 bases, with 14 bases spanning the gap. Germline V lookup: CDR1 GTSNPN, CDR2 SVGIG (reference sequence).

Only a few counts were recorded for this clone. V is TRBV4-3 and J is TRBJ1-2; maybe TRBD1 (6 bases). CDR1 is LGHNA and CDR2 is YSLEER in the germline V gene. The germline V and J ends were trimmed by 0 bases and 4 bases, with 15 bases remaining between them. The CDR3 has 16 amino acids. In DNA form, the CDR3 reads TGCGCCAGCAGCCAAGATAGGCAGGGGATATTCTATGGCTACACCTTC. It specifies CASSQDRQGIFYGYTF.

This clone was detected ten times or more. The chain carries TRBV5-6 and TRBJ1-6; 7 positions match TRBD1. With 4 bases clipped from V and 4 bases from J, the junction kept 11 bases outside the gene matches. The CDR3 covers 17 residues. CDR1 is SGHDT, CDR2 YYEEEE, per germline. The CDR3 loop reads CASSHAKDRRYNSPLHF. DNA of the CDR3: TGTGCCAGCAGCCATGCCAAGGACAGGAGGTATAATTCACCCCTCCACTTT.

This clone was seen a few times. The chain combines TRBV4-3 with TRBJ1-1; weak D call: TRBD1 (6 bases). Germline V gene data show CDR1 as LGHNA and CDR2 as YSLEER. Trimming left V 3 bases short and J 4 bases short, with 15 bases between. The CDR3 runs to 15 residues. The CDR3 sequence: CASSQGTGYGTEAFF. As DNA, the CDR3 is TGCGCCAGCAGCCAGGGAACAGGGTACGGCACTGAAGCTTTCTTT.

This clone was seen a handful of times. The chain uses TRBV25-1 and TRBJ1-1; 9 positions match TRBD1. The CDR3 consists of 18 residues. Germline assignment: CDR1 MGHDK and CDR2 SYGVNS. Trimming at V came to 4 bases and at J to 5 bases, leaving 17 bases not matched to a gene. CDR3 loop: CASSGGVGTGHLGTEAFF. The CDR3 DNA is TGTGCCAGCAGTGGGGGGGTAGGGACAGGGCATTTGGGAACTGAAGCTTTCTTT.

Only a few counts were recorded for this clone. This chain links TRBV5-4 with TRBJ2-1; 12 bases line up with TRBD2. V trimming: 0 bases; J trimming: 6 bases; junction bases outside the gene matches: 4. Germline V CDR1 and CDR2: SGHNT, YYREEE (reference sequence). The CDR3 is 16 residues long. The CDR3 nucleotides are TGTGCCAGCAGCTTGGACCTAGCGGGGGGGCTCAATGAGCAGTTCTTC. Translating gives CASSLDLAGGLNEQFF.

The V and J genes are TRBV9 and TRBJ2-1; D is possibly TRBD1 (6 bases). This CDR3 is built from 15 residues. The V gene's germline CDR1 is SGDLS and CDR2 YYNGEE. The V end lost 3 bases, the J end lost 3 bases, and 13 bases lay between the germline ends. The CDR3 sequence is CASSAEGELYNEQFF. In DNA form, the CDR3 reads TGTGCCAGCAGCGCCGAGGGGGAACTCTACAATGAGCAGTTCTTC.

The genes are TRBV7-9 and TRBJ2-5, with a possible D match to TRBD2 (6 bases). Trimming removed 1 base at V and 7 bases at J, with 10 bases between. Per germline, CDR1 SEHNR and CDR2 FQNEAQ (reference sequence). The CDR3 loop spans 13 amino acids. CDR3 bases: TGTGCCAGCAGCTTAGGACTAGAAGGGACCCAGTACTTC. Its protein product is CASSLGLEGTQYF.

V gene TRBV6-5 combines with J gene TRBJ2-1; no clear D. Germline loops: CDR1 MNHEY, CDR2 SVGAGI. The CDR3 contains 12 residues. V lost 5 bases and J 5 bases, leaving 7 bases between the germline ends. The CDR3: CASSQQNNEQFF. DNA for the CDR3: TGTGCCAGCAGTCAACAGAACAATGAGCAGTTCTTC.

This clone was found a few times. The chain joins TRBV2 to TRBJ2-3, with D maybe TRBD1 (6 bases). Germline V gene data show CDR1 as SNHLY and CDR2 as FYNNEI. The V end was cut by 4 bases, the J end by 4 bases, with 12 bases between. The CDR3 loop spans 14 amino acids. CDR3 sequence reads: CASSVRGFSDTQYF. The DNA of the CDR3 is TGTGCCAGCAGTGTCAGGGGTTTTTCAGATACGCAGTATTTT.

In DNA form, the CDR3 reads TGTGCCAGCCGACGAGGACAGGGGGCGCAGTGGCAGTACTTC. The encoded protein is CASRRGQGAQWQYF. The V call is TRBV3-1 (or the pseudogene TRBV3-2), the J call TRBJ2-7, with TRBD1 matching 11 bases. The germline gives CDR1 LGHDT, CDR2 YNNKEL (reference sequence). Trimming at V came to 8 bases and at J to 9 bases, leaving 12 bases not matched to a gene. The CDR3 is made up of 14 amino acids.

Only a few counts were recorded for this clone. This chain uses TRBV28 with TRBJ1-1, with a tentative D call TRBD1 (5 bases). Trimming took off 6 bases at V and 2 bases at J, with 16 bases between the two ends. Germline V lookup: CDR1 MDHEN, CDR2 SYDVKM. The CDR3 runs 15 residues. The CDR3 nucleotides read TGTGCCAGCAGACTGGGGGGTTTGGCCAACACTGAAGCTTTCTTT. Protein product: CASRLGGLANTEAFF.

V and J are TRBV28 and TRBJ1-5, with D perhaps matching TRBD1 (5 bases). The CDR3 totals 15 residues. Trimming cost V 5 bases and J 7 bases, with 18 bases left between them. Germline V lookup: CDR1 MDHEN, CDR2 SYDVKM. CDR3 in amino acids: CASSMVAGMRQPQHF. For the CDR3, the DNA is TGTGCCAGCAGTATGGTGGCAGGGATGAGACAGCCCCAGCATTTT.

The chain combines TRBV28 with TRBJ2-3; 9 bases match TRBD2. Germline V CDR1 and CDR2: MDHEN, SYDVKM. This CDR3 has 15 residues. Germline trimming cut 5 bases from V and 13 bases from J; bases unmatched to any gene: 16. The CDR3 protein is CASSVPGVERGVEYF. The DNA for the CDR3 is TGTGCCAGCAGTGTCCCTGGGGTGGAGCGGGGGGTTGAGTATTTT.

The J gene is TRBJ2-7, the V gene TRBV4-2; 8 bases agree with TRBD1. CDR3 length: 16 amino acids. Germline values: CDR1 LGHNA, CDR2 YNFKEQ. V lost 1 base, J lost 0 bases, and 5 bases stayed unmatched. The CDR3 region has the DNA TGTGCCAGCAGCCAAGGCGACAGGGGAGGCTCCTACGAGCAGTACTTC. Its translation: CASSQGDRGGSYEQYF.

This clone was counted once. CDR3 bases: TGTGCCAGCAGCTTAGTGACAGGCTCTGGAAACACCATATATTTT. Amino acid sequence: CASSLVTGSGNTIYF. The chain links TRBV7-6 to TRBJ1-3, with a possible D match to TRBD1 (6 bases). The CDR3 has 15 residues. The germline gives CDR1 SGHVS, CDR2 FNYEAQ. With 1 base removed from V and 0 bases from J, the gap between germline ends came to 7 bases. The whole variable domain, filled in from reference TRBV7-6 and TRBJ1-3, reads GAGVSQSPRYKVTKRGQDVALRCDPISGHVSLYWYRQALGQGPEFLTYFNYEAQQDKSGLPNDRFSAERPEGSISTLTIQRTEQRDSAMYRCASSLVTGSGNTIYFGEGSWLTVV.

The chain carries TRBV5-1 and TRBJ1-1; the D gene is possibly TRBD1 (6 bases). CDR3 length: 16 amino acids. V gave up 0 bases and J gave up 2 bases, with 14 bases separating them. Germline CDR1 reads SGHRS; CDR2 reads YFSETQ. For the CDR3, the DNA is TGCGCCAGCAGCTTGGAGGGGACAACAAGAAACACTGAAGCTTTCTTT. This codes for CASSLEGTTRNTEAFF.

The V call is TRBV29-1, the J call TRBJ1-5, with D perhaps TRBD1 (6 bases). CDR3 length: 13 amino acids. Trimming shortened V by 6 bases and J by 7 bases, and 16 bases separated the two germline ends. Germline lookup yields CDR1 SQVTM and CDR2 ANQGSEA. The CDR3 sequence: CSVAEVGGQPQHF. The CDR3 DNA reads TGCAGCGTCGCCGAGGTTGGGGGCCAGCCCCAGCATTTT.

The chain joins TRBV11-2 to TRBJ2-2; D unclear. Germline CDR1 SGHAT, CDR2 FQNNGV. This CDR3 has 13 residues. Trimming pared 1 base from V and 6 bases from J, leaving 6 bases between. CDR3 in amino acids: CASSLVLPGELFF. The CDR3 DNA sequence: TGTGCCAGCAGCTTAGTACTCCCCGGGGAGCTGTTTTTT.

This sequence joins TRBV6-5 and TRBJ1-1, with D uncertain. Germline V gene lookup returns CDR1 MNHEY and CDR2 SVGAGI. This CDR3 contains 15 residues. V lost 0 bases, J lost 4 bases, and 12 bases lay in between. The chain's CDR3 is CASSYSRQLSTEAFF. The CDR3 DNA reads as TGTGCCAGCAGTTACTCGAGGCAGTTGAGCACTGAAGCTTTCTTT.

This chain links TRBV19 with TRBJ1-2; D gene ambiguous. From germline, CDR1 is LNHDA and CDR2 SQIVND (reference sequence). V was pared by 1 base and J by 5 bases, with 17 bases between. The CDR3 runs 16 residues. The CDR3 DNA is TGTGCCAGTAGTATAGCCGGCGAGGGCGGAAGGTATGGCTACACCTTC. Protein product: CASSIAGEGGRYGYTF.

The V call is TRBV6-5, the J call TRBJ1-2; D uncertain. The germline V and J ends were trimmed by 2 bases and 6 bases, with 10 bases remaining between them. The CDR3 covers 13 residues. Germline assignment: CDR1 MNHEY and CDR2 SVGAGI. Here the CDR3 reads CASSYPNGDGYTF. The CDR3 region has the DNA TGTGCCAGCAGTTACCCAAACGGAGATGGCTACACCTTC.

The CDR3: CATSDTDRAHEQFF. CDR3 nucleotide sequence: TGTGCCACCAGTGATACGGACAGGGCCCATGAGCAGTTCTTC. The chain employs TRBV24-1 and TRBJ2-1; TRBD1 agrees at 8 bases. The CDR3 spans 14 residues. J lost 8 bases, V lost 3 bases, and 5 bases had no gene match. Germline values: CDR1 KGHDR, CDR2 SFDVKD.

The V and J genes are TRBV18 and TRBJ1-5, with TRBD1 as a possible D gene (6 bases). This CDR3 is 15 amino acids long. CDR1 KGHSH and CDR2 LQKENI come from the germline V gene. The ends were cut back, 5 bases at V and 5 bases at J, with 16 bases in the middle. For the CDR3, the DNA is TGTGCCAGCTCAACAAAACAGGGTCGGGATCAGCCCCAGCATTTT. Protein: CASSTKQGRDQPQHF.